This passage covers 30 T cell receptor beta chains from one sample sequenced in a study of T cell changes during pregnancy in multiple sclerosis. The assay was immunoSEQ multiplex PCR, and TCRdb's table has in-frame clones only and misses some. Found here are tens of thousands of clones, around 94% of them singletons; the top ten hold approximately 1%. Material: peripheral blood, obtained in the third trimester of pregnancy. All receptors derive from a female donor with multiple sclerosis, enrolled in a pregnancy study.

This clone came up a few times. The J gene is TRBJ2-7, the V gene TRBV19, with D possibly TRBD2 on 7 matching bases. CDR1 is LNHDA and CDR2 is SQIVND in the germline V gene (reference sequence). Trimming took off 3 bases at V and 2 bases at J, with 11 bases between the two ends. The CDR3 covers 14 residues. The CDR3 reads CASSIRGAAYEQYF. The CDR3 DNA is TGTGCCAGTAGTATCCGGGGGGCAGCCTACGAGCAGTACTTC.

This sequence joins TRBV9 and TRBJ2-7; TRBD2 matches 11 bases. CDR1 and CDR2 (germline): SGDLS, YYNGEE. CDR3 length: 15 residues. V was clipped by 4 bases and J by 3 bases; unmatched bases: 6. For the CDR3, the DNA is TGTGCCAGCAGCCCTCGCGGGACTAGCGGCTACGAGCAGTACTTC. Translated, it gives CASSPRGTSGYEQYF.

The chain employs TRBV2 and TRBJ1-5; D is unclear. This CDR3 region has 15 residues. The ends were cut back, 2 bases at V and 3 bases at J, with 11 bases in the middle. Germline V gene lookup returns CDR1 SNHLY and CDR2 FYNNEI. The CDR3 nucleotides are TGTGCCAGCAGTGAAAGAGAACAGTTCAATCAGCCCCAGCATTTT. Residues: CASSEREQFNQPQHF.

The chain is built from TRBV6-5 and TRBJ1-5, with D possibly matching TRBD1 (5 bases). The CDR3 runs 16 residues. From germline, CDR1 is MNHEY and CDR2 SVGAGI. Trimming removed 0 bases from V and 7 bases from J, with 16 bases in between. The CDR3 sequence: CASSYSGARVEQPQHF. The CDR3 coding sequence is TGTGCCAGCAGTTACTCGGGCGCCAGGGTGGAACAGCCCCAGCATTTT.

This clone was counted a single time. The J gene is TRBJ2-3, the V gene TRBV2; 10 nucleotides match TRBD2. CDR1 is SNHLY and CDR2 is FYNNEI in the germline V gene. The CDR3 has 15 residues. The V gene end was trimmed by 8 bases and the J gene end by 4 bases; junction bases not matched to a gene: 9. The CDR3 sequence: CASLLSGRIPDTQYF. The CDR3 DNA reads TGTGCCAGCCTCCTTAGCGGGAGGATCCCAGATACGCAGTATTTT.

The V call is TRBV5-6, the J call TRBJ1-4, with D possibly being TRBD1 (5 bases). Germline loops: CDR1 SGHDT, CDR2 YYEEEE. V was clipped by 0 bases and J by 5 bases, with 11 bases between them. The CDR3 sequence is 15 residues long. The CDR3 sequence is CASSLDTGVNEKLFF. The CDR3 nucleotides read TGTGCCAGCAGCTTGGACACGGGGGTGAATGAAAAACTGTTTTTT.

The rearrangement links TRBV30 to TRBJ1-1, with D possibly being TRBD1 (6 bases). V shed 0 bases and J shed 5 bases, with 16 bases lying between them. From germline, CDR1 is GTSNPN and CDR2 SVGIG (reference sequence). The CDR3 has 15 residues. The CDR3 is CAWSVFGGRGTEAFF. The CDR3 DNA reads TGTGCCTGGAGTGTTTTCGGGGGGCGAGGTACTGAAGCTTTCTTT.

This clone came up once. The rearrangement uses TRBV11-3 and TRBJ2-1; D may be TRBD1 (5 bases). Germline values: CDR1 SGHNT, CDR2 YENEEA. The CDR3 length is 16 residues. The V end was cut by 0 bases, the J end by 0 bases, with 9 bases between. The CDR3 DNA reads TGTGCCAGCAGCTTAGAGGGGCGGAGCTCCTACAATGAGCAGTTCTTC. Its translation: CASSLEGRSSYNEQFF.

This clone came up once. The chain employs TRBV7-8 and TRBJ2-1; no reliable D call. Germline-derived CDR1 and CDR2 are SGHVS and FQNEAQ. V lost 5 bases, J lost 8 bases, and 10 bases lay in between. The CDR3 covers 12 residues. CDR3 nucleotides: TGTGCCAGCAGCCCTAGTGGCTATGAGCAGTTCTTC. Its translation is CASSPSGYEQFF. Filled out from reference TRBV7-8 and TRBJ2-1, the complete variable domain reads GAGVSQSPRYKVAKRGQDVALRCDPISGHVSLFWYQQALGQGPEFLTYFQNEAQLDKSGLPSDRFFAERPEGSVSTLKIQRTQQEDSAVYLCASSPSGYEQFFGPGTRLTVL.

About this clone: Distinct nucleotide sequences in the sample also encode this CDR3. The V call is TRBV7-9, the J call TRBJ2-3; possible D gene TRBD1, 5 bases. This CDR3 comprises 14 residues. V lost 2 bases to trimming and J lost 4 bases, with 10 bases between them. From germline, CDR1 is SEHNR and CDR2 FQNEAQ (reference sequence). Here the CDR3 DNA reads TGTGCCAGCAGCTTACAGGGAAGCGCAGATACGCAGTATTTT. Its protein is CASSLQGSADTQYF.

CDR3 loop: CASSLASGKSYEQYF. In DNA, the CDR3 is TGCGCCAGCAGCTTGGCGTCAGGAAAGTCCTACGAGCAGTACTTC. This chain uses TRBV5-1 with TRBJ2-7, with D uncertain. The CDR3 covers 15 residues. Trimming stripped 0 bases from V and 1 base from J, with 11 bases between. Germline V gene data show CDR1 as SGHRS and CDR2 as YFSETQ.

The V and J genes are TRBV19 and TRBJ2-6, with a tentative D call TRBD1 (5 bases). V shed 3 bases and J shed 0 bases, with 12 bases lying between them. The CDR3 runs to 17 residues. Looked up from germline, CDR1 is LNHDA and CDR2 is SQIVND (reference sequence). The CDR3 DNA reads TGTGCCAGTAGTATCGGACACGAGAGCTCTGGGGCCAACGTCCTGACTTTC. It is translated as CASSIGHESSGANVLTF.

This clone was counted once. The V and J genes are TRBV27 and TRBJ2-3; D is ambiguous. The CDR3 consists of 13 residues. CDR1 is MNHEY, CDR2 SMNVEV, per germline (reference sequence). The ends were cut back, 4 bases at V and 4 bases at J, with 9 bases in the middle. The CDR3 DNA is TGTGCCAGCAGTTCCCGAGGTGCAGATACGCAGTATTTT. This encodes CASSSRGADTQYF.

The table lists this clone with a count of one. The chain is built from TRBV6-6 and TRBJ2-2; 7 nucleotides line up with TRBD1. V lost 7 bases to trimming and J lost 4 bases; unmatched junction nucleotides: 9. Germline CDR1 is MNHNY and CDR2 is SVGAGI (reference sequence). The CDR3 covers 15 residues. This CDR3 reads CASKPGTARTGELFF. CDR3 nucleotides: TGTGCCAGCAAACCCGGGACAGCCCGCACCGGGGAGCTGTTTTTT.

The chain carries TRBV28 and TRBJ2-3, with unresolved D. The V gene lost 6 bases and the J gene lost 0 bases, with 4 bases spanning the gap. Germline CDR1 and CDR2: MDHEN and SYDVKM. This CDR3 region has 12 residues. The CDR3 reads CASSLSTDTQYF. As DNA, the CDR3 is TGTGCCAGCAGCTTGAGCACAGATACGCAGTATTTT. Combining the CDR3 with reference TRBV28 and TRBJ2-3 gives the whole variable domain DVKVTQSSRYLVKRTGEKVFLECVQDMDHENMFWYRQDPGLGLRLIYFSYDVKMKEKGDIPEGYSVSREKKERFSLILESASTNQTSMYLCASSLSTDTQYFGPGTRLTVL.

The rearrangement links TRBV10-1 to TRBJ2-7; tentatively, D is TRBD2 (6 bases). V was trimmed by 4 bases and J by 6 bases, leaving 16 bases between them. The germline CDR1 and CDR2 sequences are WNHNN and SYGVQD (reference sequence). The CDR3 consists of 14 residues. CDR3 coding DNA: TGCGCCAGCAGTGGGGGCCGGGGGATCGTCGAGCAGTACTTC. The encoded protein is CASSGGRGIVEQYF.

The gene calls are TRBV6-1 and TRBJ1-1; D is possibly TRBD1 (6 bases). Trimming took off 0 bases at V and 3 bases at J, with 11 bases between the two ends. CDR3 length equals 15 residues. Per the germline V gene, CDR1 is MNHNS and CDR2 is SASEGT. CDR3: CASSEAVGAYTEAFF. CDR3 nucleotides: TGTGCCAGCAGTGAAGCCGTGGGGGCGTACACTGAAGCTTTCTTT.

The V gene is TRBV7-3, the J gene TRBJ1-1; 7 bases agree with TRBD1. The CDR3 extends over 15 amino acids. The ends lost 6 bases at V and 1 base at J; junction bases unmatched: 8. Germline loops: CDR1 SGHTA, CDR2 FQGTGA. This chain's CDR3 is CASSPLTGPNTEAFF. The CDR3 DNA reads TGTGCCAGCAGTCCGTTGACAGGGCCGAACACTGAAGCTTTCTTT.

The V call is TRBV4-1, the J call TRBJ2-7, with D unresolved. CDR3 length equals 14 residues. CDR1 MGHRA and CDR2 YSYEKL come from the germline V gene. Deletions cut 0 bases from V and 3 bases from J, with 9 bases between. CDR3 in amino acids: CASSQDGLSYEQYF. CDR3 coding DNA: TGCGCCAGCAGCCAAGATGGTCTGAGCTACGAGCAGTACTTC.

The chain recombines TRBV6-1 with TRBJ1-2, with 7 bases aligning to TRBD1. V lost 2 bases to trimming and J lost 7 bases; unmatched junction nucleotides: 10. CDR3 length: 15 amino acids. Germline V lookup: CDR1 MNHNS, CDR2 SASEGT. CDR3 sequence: CASSEYVRGISGYTF. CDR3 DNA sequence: TGTGCCAGCAGTGAATATGTCAGGGGGATCTCTGGCTACACCTTC.

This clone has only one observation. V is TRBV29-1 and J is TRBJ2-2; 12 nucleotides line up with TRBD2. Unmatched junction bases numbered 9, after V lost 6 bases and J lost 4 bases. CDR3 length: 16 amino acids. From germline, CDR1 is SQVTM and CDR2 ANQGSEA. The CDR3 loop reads CSVRPLAGGPTGELFF. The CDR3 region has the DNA TGCAGCGTAAGACCTCTAGCGGGAGGGCCCACCGGGGAGCTGTTTTTT.

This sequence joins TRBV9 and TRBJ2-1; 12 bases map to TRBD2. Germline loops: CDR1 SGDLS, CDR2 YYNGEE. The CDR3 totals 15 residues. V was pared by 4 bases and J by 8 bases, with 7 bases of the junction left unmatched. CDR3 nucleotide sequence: TGTGCCAGCAGCCTGACTAGCGGGAGATTCGATGAGCAGTTCTTC. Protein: CASSLTSGRFDEQFF.

This CDR3 reads CASSLVASGSANEQFF. The CDR3, as DNA: TGCGCCAGCAGCTTGGTGGCTAGCGGGAGCGCCAATGAGCAGTTCTTC. V usage is TRBV5-1 and J usage is TRBJ2-1; TRBD2 agrees at 10 bases. Unmatched junction bases numbered 6, after V lost 0 bases and J lost 6 bases. The CDR3 totals 16 residues. Germline-derived CDR1 and CDR2 are SGHRS and YFSETQ.

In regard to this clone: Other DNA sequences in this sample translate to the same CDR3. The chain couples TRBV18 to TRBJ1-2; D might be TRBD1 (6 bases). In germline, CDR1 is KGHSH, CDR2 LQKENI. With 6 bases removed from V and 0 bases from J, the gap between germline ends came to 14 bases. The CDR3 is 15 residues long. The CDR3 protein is CASSQEQGSNYGYTF. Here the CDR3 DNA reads TGTGCCAGCTCTCAAGAACAGGGATCTAACTATGGCTACACCTTC.

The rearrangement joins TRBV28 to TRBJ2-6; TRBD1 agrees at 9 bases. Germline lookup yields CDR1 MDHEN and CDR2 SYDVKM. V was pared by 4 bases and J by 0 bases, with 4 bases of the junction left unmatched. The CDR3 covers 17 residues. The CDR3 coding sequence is TGTGCCAGCAGTTCAGGGACAGGGCTCTCTGGGGCCAACGTCCTGACTTTC. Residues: CASSSGTGLSGANVLTF.

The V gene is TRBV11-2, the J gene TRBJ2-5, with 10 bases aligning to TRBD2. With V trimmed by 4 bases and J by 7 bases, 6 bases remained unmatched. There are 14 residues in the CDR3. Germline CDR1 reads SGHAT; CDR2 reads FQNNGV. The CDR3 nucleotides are TGTGCCAGCAGCTCTCTCACTAGCGGGGTGACCCAGTACTTC. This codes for CASSSLTSGVTQYF.

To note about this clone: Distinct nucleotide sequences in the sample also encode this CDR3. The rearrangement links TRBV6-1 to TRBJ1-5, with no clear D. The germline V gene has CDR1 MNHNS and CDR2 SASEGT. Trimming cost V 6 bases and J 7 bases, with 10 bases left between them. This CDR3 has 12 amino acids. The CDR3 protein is CASSYGDQPQHF. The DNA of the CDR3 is TGTGCCAGCAGCTATGGAGACCAGCCCCAGCATTTT.

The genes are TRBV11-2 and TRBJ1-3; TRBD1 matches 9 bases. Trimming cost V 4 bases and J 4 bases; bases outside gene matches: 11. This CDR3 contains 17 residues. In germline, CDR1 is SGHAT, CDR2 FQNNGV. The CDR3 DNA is TGTGCCAGCAGCTCATGGGACAGGGAGTTTTTCGGAAACACCATATATTTT. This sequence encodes CASSSWDREFFGNTIYF.

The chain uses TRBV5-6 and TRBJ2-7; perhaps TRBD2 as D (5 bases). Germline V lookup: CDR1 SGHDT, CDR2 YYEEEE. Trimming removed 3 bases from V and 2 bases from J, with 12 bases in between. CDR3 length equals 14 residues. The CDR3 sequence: CASSSPSGTYEQYF. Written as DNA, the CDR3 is TGTGCCAGCAGCTCCCCCAGCGGCACCTACGAGCAGTACTTC.

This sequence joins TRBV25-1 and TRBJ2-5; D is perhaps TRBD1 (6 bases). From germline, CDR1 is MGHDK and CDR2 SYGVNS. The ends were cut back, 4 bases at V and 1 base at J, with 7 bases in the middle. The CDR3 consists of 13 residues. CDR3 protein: CASSVQGQETQYF. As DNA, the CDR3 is TGTGCCAGCAGTGTACAGGGCCAAGAGACCCAGTACTTC. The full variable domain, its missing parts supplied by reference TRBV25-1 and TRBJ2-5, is EADIYQTPRYLVIGTGKKITLECSQTMGHDKMYWYQQDPGMELHLIHYSYGVNSTEKGDLSSESTVSRIRTEHFPLTLESARPSHTSQYLCASSVQGQETQYFGPGTRLLVL.